The source of this T cell receptor beta chain is a study of monozygotic twins with inflammatory bowel disease. Study results and limitations: IBD patients displayed reduced TCRbeta diversity (inverse Simpson) when set against healthy co-twins.

As to this clonotype: Its cognate antigen is unknown.

This CDR3 comprises 15 residues. Germline V gives CDR1 SGHTA, CDR2 FQGNSA. Following a re-call of the 5' RACE reads, TCRdb has one entry per CDR3 protein and lacks DNA. This sample's table reports 300,000 to 400,000 distinct CDR3 sequences. The chain combines TRBV7-2 with TRBJ2-5; TCRdb selects TRBD2, and the lack of DNA leaves this call unchecked. Sequencing was done on a sample of blood. The TCR originated in a human donor with ulcerative colitis or Crohn's disease, or a healthy co-twin of an affected twin (not recorded which). The CDR3 is CASSLTSGTQETQYF.